These T cell receptor beta chains were read from a single sample in a study of cytomegalovirus exposure and HLA in healthy donors. Produced via immunoSEQ multiplex PCR; TCRdb's table is partial and in-frame only. Counted here are 95,000 to 120,000 clones, around 77% occurring once; the ten biggest clones make up 5.4%. Sequencing input: PBMCs. These receptors were collected from a young woman in good health and CMV-seropositive. Each CDR3 is given with its conserved first and last residue. A D gene is named only where the DNA matches it firmly. Expanded clones are given a class, and other clones once, few, many or no size at all.

TRBD2	TRBV7-8	TRBJ2-7	NA	TGTGCCAGCAGCTTAGGGGGACTAGTTAGCAACGAGCAGTACTTC	CASSLGGLVSNEQYF
NA	TRBV6-4	TRBJ1-6	few	TGTGCCAGCAGTGAGGCCCCGACGGGAAATTCACCCCTCCACTTT	CASSEAPTGNSPLHF
TRBD1	TRBV7-6	TRBJ1-2	NA	TGTGCCAGCAGCTTAGGCCCGGGACAGGTTTTGGAGGTTGGCGGCTACACCTTC	CASSLGPGQVLEVGGYTF
TRBD1	TRBV7-6	TRBJ2-7	NA	TGTGCCAGCAGCCCGGGACAGGGGGGGTACAACGAGCAGTACTTC	CASSPGQGGYNEQYF
TRBD1	TRBV6-1	TRBJ1-1	few	TGTGCCAGCAGTTCCTTGGACAGGACCACTGAAGCTTTCTTT	CASSSLDRTTEAFF
NA	TRBV5-6	TRBJ1-2	few	TGTGCCAGCAGCTGGAGGGACCGGGAGTCTGGCTACACCTTC	CASSWRDRESGYTF
NA	TRBV29-1	TRBJ2-7	NA	TGCAGCGTTGGGAGGCCGCCCTACGAGCAGTACTTC	CSVGRPPYEQYF
TRBD1	TRBV30	TRBJ2-7	few	TGTGCCTGGAGTGTGACAGGGCACGAGCAGTACTTC	CAWSVTGHEQYF
TRBD2	TRBV7-9	TRBJ2-3	NA	TGTGCCAGCAGCCCCCGGGATAGCGGGGGGGGCACAGATACGCAGTATTTT	CASSPRDSGGGTDTQYF
NA	TRBV4-1	TRBJ2-7	few	TGCGCCAGCAGCCAAGAAGGGACAAACTCCTACGAGCAGTACTTC	CASSQEGTNSYEQYF
NA	TRBV6-5	TRBJ2-7	NA	TGTGCCAGCAGTTACCGGGACACATCCTACGAGCAGTACTTC	CASSYRDTSYEQYF
TRBD1	TRBV7-8	TRBJ2-2	NA	TGTGCCAGCAGCTACCGGACAGGGTCGAACACCGGGGAGCTGTTTTTT	CASSYRTGSNTGELFF
NA	TRBV10-3	TRBJ1-4	NA	TGTGCCATCAGTGACTCAGGGCCCACCTTTAATGAAAAACTGTTTTTT	CAISDSGPTFNEKLFF
NA	TRBV4-1	TRBJ2-7	NA	TGCGCCAGCAGCCTTGGGCCGTCCCCGGAGGTCGAGCAGTACTTC	CASSLGPSPEVEQYF
TRBD1	TRBV18	TRBJ2-5	NA	TGTGCCAGCTCACCCCCGGGACAGGGGCGCGAGACCCAGTACTTC	CASSPPGQGRETQYF
TRBD1	TRBV25-1	TRBJ2-3	NA	TGTGCCAGCAGTCTGGGACAGCTGAACACAGATACGCAGTATTTT	CASSLGQLNTDTQYF
NA	TRBV19	TRBJ1-2	NA	TGTGCCAGTAGTACTATGAACTATGGCTACACCTTC	CASSTMNYGYTF
TRBD1	TRBV13	TRBJ2-3	few	TGTGCCAGCAGCCAACAGGGGGCTAGCACAGATACGCAGTATTTT	CASSQQGASTDTQYF
NA	TRBV21-1	TRBJ1-1	NA	TGCGCCAAGGATGAGAAGGGAGACATGAACACTGAAGCTTTCTTT	CAKDEKGDMNTEAFF
NA	TRBV2	TRBJ2-7	NA	TGTGCCAGCAGTGTACAGGGCGGCTACGAGCAGTACTTC	CASSVQGGYEQYF
NA	TRBV6-5	TRBJ1-2	few	TGTGCCAGCAGGAAGACAGGCTCTAACTATGGCTACACCTTC	CASRKTGSNYGYTF
NA	TRBV6-5	TRBJ2-7	NA	TGTGCCAGCAGTTACTCGAACCAGGGAGGTTCCGAGCAGTACTTC	CASSYSNQGGSEQYF
TRBD2	TRBV5-6	TRBJ2-1	NA	TGTGCCAGCAGCATGTTAGAGACTAGCCTGTTCTTC	CASSMLETSLFF
NA	TRBV19	TRBJ2-1	once	TGTGCCAGTGCCCCCAGGGTTTACAATGAGCAGTTCTTC	CASAPRVYNEQFF
NA	TRBV6-1	TRBJ1-1	few	TGTGCCAGCAGTGAGGACGGGGGAATGAACACTGAAGCTTTCTTT	CASSEDGGMNTEAFF
TRBD1	TRBV2	TRBJ2-5	NA	TGTGCCAGCCGACAGGGCAACCAAGAGACCCAGTACTTC	CASRQGNQETQYF
NA	TRBV5-1	TRBJ1-5	NA	TGCGCCAGCAGCTTGGGCGGAAGCTCTAATCAGCCCCAGCATTTT	CASSLGGSSNQPQHF
TRBD2	TRBV7-2	TRBJ2-7	NA	TGTGCCAGCACCCCGGGACTAGCGTTCAACGAGCAGTACTTC	CASTPGLAFNEQYF
NA	TRBV19	TRBJ1-5	NA	TGTGCCAGTAGTGGGGACTACGGCGGATCGTATAGCAATCAGCCCCAGCATTTT	CASSGDYGGSYSNQPQHF
NA	TRBV27	TRBJ2-1	NA	TGTGCCAGCAGTTTAAGGTGGGGTCAGGGAAATGAGCAGTTCTTC	CASSLRWGQGNEQFF
TRBD1	TRBV7-3	TRBJ1-1	NA	TGTGCCAGCAGCCCCTTGACAGGGGGTGATGCTTTCTTT	CASSPLTGGDAFF
NA	TRBV2	TRBJ2-3	NA	TGTGCCAGCAGTGAGAGGATCGGAACAGATACGCAGTATTTT	CASSERIGTDTQYF
NA	TRBV6-1	TRBJ1-1	few	TGTGCCAGCAGTGCCTCGACAGTCAACACTGAAGCTTTCTTT	CASSASTVNTEAFF
NA	TRBV7-9	TRBJ2-7	few	TGTGCCAGCAGCTTAGGTTCGACTTCTTACGAGCAGTACTTC	CASSLGSTSYEQYF
TRBD2	TRBV19	TRBJ2-7	NA	TGTGCCAGTAGTATCGGGCGGGGGGACTACGAGCAGTACTTC	CASSIGRGDYEQYF
NA	TRBV28	TRBJ2-5	NA	TGTGCCAGCACTACAAGTCGCCAAGCAGGGTTACCGACAGAGACCCAGTACTTC	CASTTSRQAGLPTETQYF
NA	TRBV6-5	TRBJ2-7	NA	TGTGCCAGCAGTTCAGGGATGGAGCAGTACTTC	CASSSGMEQYF
NA	TRBV5-1	TRBJ2-7	NA	TGCGCCAGCAGCTTGTTGTTTGCGGGTGGGTCCTACGAGCAGTACTTC	CASSLLFAGGSYEQYF
NA	TRBV4-1	TRBJ1-4	NA	TGCGCCAGCAGCCAAGGCCCACTTGAAAAACTGTTTTTT	CASSQGPLEKLFF
NA	TRBV19	TRBJ1-6	NA	TGTGCCAGTAGCCGCAGGGGTATGGATTCACCCCTCCACTTT	CASSRRGMDSPLHF
TRBD1	TRBV10-3	TRBJ2-7	NA	TGTGCCATCAGTGGTCCGGGGACAGCCACCTACGAGCAGTACTTC	CAISGPGTATYEQYF
TRBD2	TRBV27	TRBJ2-1	NA	TGTGCCAGCAGTTTAGCGGGACTAGAGTCATACAATGAGCAGTTCTTC	CASSLAGLESYNEQFF
NA	TRBV2	TRBJ1-1	NA	TGTGCCAGCAGCTACACTGAAGCTTTCTTT	CASSYTEAFF
NA	TRBV10-3	TRBJ1-2	NA	TGTGCCATCAGTGGGGTAACAGGTCTCGGCTACACCTTC	CAISGVTGLGYTF
TRBD2	TRBV27	TRBJ2-1	NA	TGTGCCAGCAGAGGGACTAGTGTTTACAATGAGCAGTTCTTC	CASRGTSVYNEQFF
NA	TRBV7-8	TRBJ2-7	NA	TGTGCCAGCAGCTCGTTGGTGTGGCCCGAGCAGTACTTC	CASSSLVWPEQYF
NA	TRBV28	TRBJ1-5	NA	TGTGCCAGCAGTCGCCATCGAGATAGCAATCAGCCCCAGCATTTT	CASSRHRDSNQPQHF